These 26 T cell receptor beta chains came from one sample sequenced in a study of blood T cell repertoires in COVID-19. Repertoires were generated with immunoSEQ multiplex PCR, while TCRdb's copy carries only in-frame clones and drops some. The sample holds about 220,000 clones; approximately 80% are singletons and the top ten take roughly 3.5%. Material for sequencing was PBMCs or T cells enriched from blood (not recorded which). The receptor source for this set is a woman aged 55-75 years who had recovered from COVID-19.

The chain recombines TRBV11-3 with TRBJ2-1; weak D call: TRBD2 (6 bases). Trimming removed 8 bases from V and 1 base from J, with 6 bases in between. The CDR3 covers 12 residues. The germline V gene has CDR1 SGHNT and CDR2 YENEEA. CDR3 sequence: CASGRSYNEQFF. In DNA form, the CDR3 reads TGTGCCAGCGGGAGGTCCTACAATGAGCAGTTCTTC.

The V and J genes are TRBV11-2 and TRBJ1-3, with 7 bases matching TRBD1. CDR1 and CDR2 from the germline V gene are SGHAT and FQNNGV. The junction had 7 bases not matched to a gene; V was cut back by 4 bases and J by 4 bases. The CDR3 runs 15 residues. CDR3 sequence: CASSWGTAAGNTIYF. The CDR3 DNA sequence: TGTGCCAGCAGCTGGGGGACAGCGGCCGGAAACACCATATATTTT.

The J gene is TRBJ1-1, the V gene TRBV7-9, with 10 bases fitting TRBD1. This CDR3 comprises 15 residues. V lost 5 bases and J lost 5; bases outside the gene matches: 8. CDR1 and CDR2 (germline): SEHNR, FQNEAQ (reference sequence). The CDR3 nucleotides read TGTGCCAGCAGCCCCGACAGGGGGCTAGGTACTGAAGCTTTCTTT. Amino acid sequence: CASSPDRGLGTEAFF.

The chain links TRBV2 to TRBJ2-7, with TRBD1 as a possible D gene (5 bases). CDR3 length: 13 residues. V dropped 4 bases and J dropped 3 bases, with 10 bases sitting between them. CDR1 is SNHLY and CDR2 is FYNNEI in the germline V gene. The CDR3 reads CASSVDSYYEQYF. The CDR3 nucleotides read TGTGCCAGCAGTGTCGACAGCTACTACGAGCAGTACTTC.

The chain is built from TRBV5-6 and TRBJ2-2, with a weak D call TRBD1 (5 bases). Germline CDR1 SGHDT, CDR2 YYEEEE. The CDR3 extends over 16 amino acids. V was trimmed by 0 bases and J by 1 base, leaving 10 bases between them. DNA for the CDR3: TGTGCCAGCAGCTTGGTGGAAGGGGTGAACACCGGGGAGCTGTTTTTT. This sequence encodes CASSLVEGVNTGELFF.

V is TRBV5-1 and J is TRBJ2-7, with TRBD2 as a possible D gene (6 bases). V was trimmed by 0 bases and J by 4 bases, leaving 14 bases between them. The CDR3 is made up of 15 amino acids. CDR1 and CDR2 from the germline V gene are SGHRS and YFSETQ. CDR3 nucleotides: TGCGCCAGCAGCTTGGAGGGTGGAGGGACTTACGAGCAGTACTTC. This encodes CASSLEGGGTYEQYF.

The rearrangement links TRBV5-1 to TRBJ2-3, with D tentatively TRBD2 (6 bases). This CDR3 spans 15 amino acids. V was pared by 0 bases and J by 5 bases, with 13 bases between. Germline CDR1 is SGHRS and CDR2 is YFSETQ. CDR3 DNA sequence: TGCGCCAGCAGCTTGGAGGCGGGATTGGGAGATACGCAGTATTTT. Translating it yields CASSLEAGLGDTQYF.

The chain combines TRBV13 with TRBJ1-3; a possible D gene is TRBD1 (6 bases). CDR3 size: 16 residues. Germline V gene lookup returns CDR1 PRHDT and CDR2 FYEKMQ (reference sequence). V was pared by 4 bases and J by 0 bases, with 13 bases between. The CDR3 coding sequence is TGTGCCAGCAGCTGGTGGACAGCCAGCTCTGGAAACACCATATATTTT. It translates to CASSWWTASSGNTIYF.

The chain employs TRBV19 and TRBJ1-3; 8 nucleotides line up with TRBD1. CDR1 is LNHDA and CDR2 is SQIVND in the germline V gene (reference sequence). After removal of 5 bases from V and 0 bases from J, the junction contained 9 bases not matched to a gene. The CDR3 extends over 17 amino acids. CDR3 DNA sequence: TGTGCCAGTAGTCGACAGGGGCGCCATCCCTCTGGAAACACCATATATTTT. Amino acids: CASSRQGRHPSGNTIYF.

The chain carries TRBV6-1 and TRBJ2-5; D unresolved. Trimming took 6 bases from V and 0 from J, leaving 11 bases between them. The CDR3 contains 14 residues. Germline V gene data show CDR1 as MNHNS and CDR2 as SASEGT. This chain's CDR3 is CASRPTTNQETQYF. CDR3 coding DNA: TGTGCCAGCAGACCCACTACAAACCAAGAGACCCAGTACTTC.

CDR3 sequence reads: CASSNGVDRGFNQPQHF. The CDR3 DNA reads as TGTGCCAGCAGTAACGGGGTTGACAGGGGCTTCAATCAGCCCCAGCATTTT. The chain is built from TRBV5-5 and TRBJ1-5; 8 bases match TRBD1. J gave up 3 bases and V 5 bases, and 13 bases lay outside the gene matches. The CDR3 spans 17 residues. The germline CDR1 and CDR2 sequences are SGHKS and YYEKEE (reference sequence).

J is TRBJ1-1 and V is TRBV7-9; D is undetermined. The germline V and J ends were trimmed by 0 bases and 1 base, with 12 bases remaining between them. The CDR3 runs 16 residues. Germline assignment: CDR1 SEHNR and CDR2 FQNEAQ (reference sequence). The CDR3 here is CASSLAYGGANTEAFF. The CDR3 DNA sequence: TGTGCCAGCAGCTTAGCTTACGGCGGCGCGAACACTGAAGCTTTCTTT.

The rearrangement links TRBV6-1 to TRBJ2-6; D not resolved. V lost 2 bases, J lost 2 bases, and 4 bases lay in between. The CDR3 spans 14 residues. Per germline, CDR1 MNHNS and CDR2 SASEGT. Written as DNA, the CDR3 is TGTGCCAGCAGTGAAAATACTGGGGCCAACGTCCTGACTTTC. Encoded protein: CASSENTGANVLTF.

The sample holds one count of this clone. The rearrangement joins TRBV18 to TRBJ1-2; TRBD1 might be the D (5 bases). The CDR3 spans 14 residues. The V end was cut by 4 bases, the J end by 6 bases, with 15 bases between. The germline V gene encodes CDR1 KGHSH and CDR2 LQKENI. CDR3 loop: CASSQSRDRNGYTF. In DNA, the CDR3 is TGTGCCAGCTCACAGTCCAGGGATAGGAATGGCTACACCTTC.

Points on this clone: Other nucleotide sequences from this sample produce the same CDR3. The chain combines TRBV12-3 or TRBV12-4 with TRBJ1-2, with TRBD1 as a possible D gene (6 bases). V dropped 5 bases and J dropped 8 bases, with 12 bases sitting between them. The CDR3 loop spans 12 amino acids. In nucleotides, the CDR3 is TGTGCCAGCAGTCTACAGGGTGAAGGCTACACCTTC. Protein product: CASSLQGEGYTF.

The chain employs TRBV5-4 and TRBJ1-6; TRBD1 matches at 7 bases. J was trimmed by 8 bases and V by 4 bases; bases with no gene match: 3. Germline loops: CDR1 SGHNT, CDR2 YYREEE (reference sequence). The CDR3 sequence is 13 residues long. CDR3 protein: CASSIDRDSPLHF. CDR3 sequence (DNA): TGTGCCAGCAGCATAGACAGGGATTCACCCCTCCACTTT.

The V and J genes are TRBV6-9 and TRBJ1-5; D is perhaps TRBD1 (5 bases). CDR3 length: 15 residues. The germline V gene encodes CDR1 MNHGY and CDR2 SVAAGI. V was trimmed by 4 bases and J by 4 bases, leaving 14 bases between them. The CDR3 DNA reads as TGTGCCAGCAGTTCCCCCGGGGGAGGAAATCAGCCCCAGCATTTT. Translating it yields CASSSPGGGNQPQHF.

Only one count was recorded for this clone. The CDR3, as DNA: TGTGCCAGCAGGATGACAAGCTCTGGAAACACCATATATTTT. This translates into CASRMTSSGNTIYF. The V and J genes are TRBV27 and TRBJ1-3; D is uncertain. The V gene lost 6 bases and the J gene lost 0 bases, with 9 bases spanning the gap. The length of the CDR3 is 14 residues. Germline lookup yields CDR1 MNHEY and CDR2 SMNVEV (reference sequence).

The genes are TRBV5-6 and TRBJ2-7; 9 bases are a match to TRBD1. Trimming removed 3 bases from V and 6 bases from J; junction bases left unmatched: 13. This CDR3 has 16 amino acids. From germline, CDR1 is SGHDT and CDR2 YYEEEE. DNA for the CDR3: TGTGCCAGCAGCTGGGTGGCCGGGACAGGGTTTCCCGAGCAGTACTTC. Translating gives CASSWVAGTGFPEQYF.

The V and J genes are TRBV25-1 and TRBJ1-1; D may be TRBD1 (5 bases). This CDR3 spans 14 amino acids. The germline V gene has CDR1 MGHDK and CDR2 SYGVNS. Trimming took 3 bases from V and 10 from J, leaving 18 bases between them. The CDR3 region is CASSDYLGRLGAFF. The CDR3 region has the DNA TGTGCCAGCAGTGATTACTTGGGGCGGCTAGGAGCTTTCTTT.

The CDR3 coding sequence is TGTGCCAGCAGTTTAGGAGGGCCCCTCCACTTT. Its translation: CASSLGGPLHF. J is TRBJ1-6 and V is TRBV12-3 or TRBV12-4; unclear D gene. Deletions cut 1 base from V and 13 bases from J, with 5 bases between. CDR3 length equals 11 residues.

The rearrangement links TRBV7-2 to TRBJ2-2; D not resolved. This CDR3 has 14 amino acids. Trimming pared 4 bases from V and 6 bases from J, leaving 12 bases between. Germline assignment: CDR1 SGHTA and CDR2 FQGNSA. The CDR3 DNA follows: TGTGCCAGCAGCTCCCGGGTGGGTTCCGGGGAGCTGTTTTTT. This sequence encodes CASSSRVGSGELFF.

This clone was detected once. V gene TRBV6-5 combines with J gene TRBJ1-2; tentative D call: TRBD1 (6 bases). Trimming took off 6 bases at V and 2 bases at J, with 13 bases between the two ends. From germline, CDR1 is MNHEY and CDR2 SVGAGI. This CDR3 spans 14 amino acids. The CDR3 sequence is CASRPGQENYGYTF. CDR3 DNA: TGTGCCAGCAGACCGGGACAAGAAAACTATGGCTACACCTTC.

The chain employs TRBV19 and TRBJ1-2; 8 bases match TRBD1. With V trimmed by 5 bases and J by 4 bases, 12 bases remained unmatched. Germline values: CDR1 LNHDA, CDR2 SQIVND (reference sequence). The CDR3 runs to 16 residues. CDR3 region: CASSSRTTGVGYGYTF. DNA of the CDR3: TGTGCCAGTAGTTCCAGGACGACAGGGGTGGGCTATGGCTACACCTTC.

This chain links TRBV10-3 with TRBJ2-7, with 9 bases lining up with TRBD2. Trimming removed 6 bases from V and 0 bases from J; junction bases left unmatched: 3. The CDR3 covers 14 residues. CDR1 ENHRY and CDR2 SYGVKD come from the germline V gene. CDR3 amino acids: CAIRLAGSSYEQYF. The CDR3 DNA reads TGTGCCATCAGGCTAGCGGGGAGCTCCTACGAGCAGTACTTC.

This clone is a singleton in its sample. The rearrangement uses TRBV11-2 and TRBJ2-7; D is unclear. Looked up from germline, CDR1 is SGHAT and CDR2 is FQNNGV. The V end was cut by 4 bases, the J end by 7 bases, with 17 bases between. The CDR3 covers 14 residues. For the CDR3, the DNA is TGTGCCAGCAGCTCGACTCTAGGTTTCGGAGAGCAGTACTTC. Its protein product is CASSSTLGFGEQYF. Full variable domain (rest looked up from reference TRBV11-2 and TRBJ2-7): EAGVAQSPRYKIIEKRQSVAFWCNPISGHATLYWYQQILGQGPKLLIQFQNNGVVDDSQLPKDRFSAERLKGVDSTLKIQPAKLEDSAVYLCASSSTLGFGEQYFGPGTRLTVT.